This T cell receptor (beta chain) comes out of a study of cytomegalovirus exposure and HLA in healthy donors. This clone was counted only a few times. Its target is unknown. Both 60 Vbeta primers and 13 Jbeta primers went into the PCR. The table came from immunoSEQ multiplex PCR; TCRdb's copy has only in-frame clones and leaves some out. Among about 160,000 clones listed, roughly 80% were seen once. Whole-study results and caveats: Most observed TCR sequences were rare, whereas some public TCRs were detected in many donors.

This TCR was sampled from a female donor in good health and CMV-seronegative. Sequenced sample: PBMCs.

CDR3 sequence (DNA): TGTGCCAGCAGTTTAAGGGGGGTTAGCGGGTCTGAGCAGTTCTTC. Protein sequence: CASSLRGVSGSEQFF. This chain uses TRBV2 with TRBJ2-1; perhaps TRBD2 as D (7 bases). CDR3 length: 15 amino acids. Germline CDR1 is SNHLY and CDR2 is FYNNEI. The germline V and J ends were trimmed by 5 bases and 9 bases, with 20 bases remaining between them.